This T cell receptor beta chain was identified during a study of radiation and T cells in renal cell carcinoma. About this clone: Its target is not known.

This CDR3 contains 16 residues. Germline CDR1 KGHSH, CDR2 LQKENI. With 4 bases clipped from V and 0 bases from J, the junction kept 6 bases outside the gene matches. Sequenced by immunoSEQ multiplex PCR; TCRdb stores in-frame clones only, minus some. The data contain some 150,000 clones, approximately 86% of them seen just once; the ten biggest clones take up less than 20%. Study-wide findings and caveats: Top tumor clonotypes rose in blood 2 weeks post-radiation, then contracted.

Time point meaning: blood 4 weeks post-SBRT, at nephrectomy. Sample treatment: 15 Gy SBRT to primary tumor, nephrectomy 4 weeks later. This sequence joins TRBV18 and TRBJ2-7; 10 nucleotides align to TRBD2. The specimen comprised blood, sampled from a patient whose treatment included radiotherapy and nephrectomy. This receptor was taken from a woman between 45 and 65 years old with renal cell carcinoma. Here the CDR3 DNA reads TGTGCCAGCTCACGAGCCGGGACTAGCGACTCCTACGAGCAGTACTTC. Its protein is CASSRAGTSDSYEQYF.